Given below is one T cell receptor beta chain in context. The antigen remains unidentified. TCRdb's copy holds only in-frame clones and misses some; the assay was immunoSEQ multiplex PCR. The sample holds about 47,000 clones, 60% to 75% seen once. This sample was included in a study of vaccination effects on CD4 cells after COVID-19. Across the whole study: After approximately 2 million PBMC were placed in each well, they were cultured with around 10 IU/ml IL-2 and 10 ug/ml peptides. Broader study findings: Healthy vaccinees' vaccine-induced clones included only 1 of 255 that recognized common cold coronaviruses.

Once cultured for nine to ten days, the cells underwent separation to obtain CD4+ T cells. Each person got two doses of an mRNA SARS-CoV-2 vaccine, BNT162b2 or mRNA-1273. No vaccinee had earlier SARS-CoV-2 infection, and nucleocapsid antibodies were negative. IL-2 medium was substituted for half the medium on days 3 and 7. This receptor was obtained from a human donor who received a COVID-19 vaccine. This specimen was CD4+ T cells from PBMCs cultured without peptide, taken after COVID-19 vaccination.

In DNA form, the CDR3 reads TGTGCCACCAGTGATTTAGGGGGAAAACTGTTTTTT. Protein sequence: CATSDLGGKLFF. This rearrangement joins TRBV24-1 to TRBJ1-4; tentatively, D is TRBD1 (6 bases). The germline V gene has CDR1 KGHDR and CDR2 SFDVKD. Trimming took 1 base from V and 10 from J, leaving 6 bases between them. This CDR3 is 12 amino acids long.